The rows below give T cell receptor beta chains drawn from one sample of a study of blood T cell repertoires in COVID-19. Clones were sequenced by immunoSEQ multiplex PCR, and TCRdb holds only the in-frame ones, with some missing. The sample holds around 250,000 clones, over 70% seen once. The source material was PBMCs or T cells enriched from blood (not recorded which). The receptor source for this set is a woman in her thirties or forties who had been exposed to COVID-19. CDR3s include the opening cysteine and the closing phenylalanine or tryptophan. Clone size is not always given. Where it is, it says once, few, many or a class for expanded clones.

V gene: TRBV6-5; clone size: -; CDR3 protein: CASSKHGELFF
V gene: TRBV7-9; clone size: -; CDR3 protein: CASSYTLGEEKLFF
V gene: TRBV19; clone size: -; CDR3 protein: CASSTSGRSTANTEAFF
V gene: TRBV2; clone size: -; CDR3 protein: CASRDLNNEQFF
V gene: TRBV6-1; clone size: -; CDR3 protein: CASSESRDRGYEQYF
V gene: TRBV7-3; clone size: -; CDR3 protein: CASSPSVNTEAFF
V gene: TRBV27; clone size: -; CDR3 protein: CATRLGGLFSDTQYF
V gene: TRBV10-3; clone size: -; CDR3 protein: CAIRQGESSNTEAFF
V gene: TRBV7-2; clone size: -; CDR3 protein: CASSPGGGGDTEAFF
V gene: TRBV3-1/TRBV3-2; clone size: -; CDR3 protein: CASTLSGGASKQFF
V gene: TRBV28; clone size: -; CDR3 protein: CASRGQGVGGYTF
V gene: TRBV5-4; clone size: -; CDR3 protein: CASSSGDTGELFF
V gene: TRBV6-5; clone size: -; CDR3 protein: CASSYSEGLQETQYF
V gene: TRBV11-3; clone size: -; CDR3 protein: CASSRSGYSYEQYF
V gene: TRBV24-1; clone size: -; CDR3 protein: CATSDYKRGTDTQYF
V gene: TRBV18; clone size: -; CDR3 protein: CASSPGWQGNTEAFF
V gene: TRBV18; clone size: -; CDR3 protein: CASSPQGQGAYGYTF
V gene: TRBV6-6; clone size: once; CDR3 protein: CASSYNERGTGYTF
V gene: TRBV2; clone size: -; CDR3 protein: CASTRDSGNTIYF
V gene: TRBV6-2/TRBV6-3; clone size: -; CDR3 protein: CASSFQNTEAFF
V gene: TRBV6-5; clone size: -; CDR3 protein: CASSYSGVTEAFF
V gene: TRBV6-2/TRBV6-3; clone size: -; CDR3 protein: CASSYSSRTGGTDTQYF